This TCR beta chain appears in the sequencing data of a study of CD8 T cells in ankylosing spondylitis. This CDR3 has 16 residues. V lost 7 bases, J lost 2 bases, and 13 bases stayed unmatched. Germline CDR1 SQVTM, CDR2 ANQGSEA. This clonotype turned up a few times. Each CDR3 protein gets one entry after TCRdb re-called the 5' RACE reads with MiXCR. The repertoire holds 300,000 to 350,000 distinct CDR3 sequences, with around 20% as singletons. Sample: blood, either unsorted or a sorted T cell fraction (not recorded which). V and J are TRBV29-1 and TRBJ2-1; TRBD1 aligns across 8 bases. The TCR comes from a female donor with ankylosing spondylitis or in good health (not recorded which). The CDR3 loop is CSALHRTGSAYNEQFF. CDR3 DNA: TGCAGCGCTTTACATCGGACAGGGTCAGCCTACAATGAGCAGTTCTTC.